This T cell receptor (beta chain) was retrieved from a study of blood T cell repertoires in COVID-19. As for the study in general: Cohort 3 recovered donors had two negative PCRs, clearance, or symptom resolution.

Germline V gene lookup returns CDR1 SGHDN and CDR2 FVKESK. The CDR3 has 13 residues. Trimming stripped 1 base from V and 2 bases from J, with 5 bases between. In the original processing: Amplifying reference gene primers gave estimates of nucleated cell counts. Sequencing used immunoSEQ multiplex PCR; TCRdb keeps in-frame clones, though not all of them. The V and J calls and clone size were taken over from that table, and D and trimming were inferred from the DNA. The profile shows about 190,000 clones, around 87% of them singletons. The clonotype was recovered from a woman aged 40 to 50 in a cohort exposed to, infected with or recovered from COVID-19 (not recorded which). The chain has TRBV14 and TRBJ1-1; D is unclear. The sequenced sample consisted of PBMCs or T cells enriched from blood (not recorded which). The CDR3 nucleotides are TGTGCCAGCAGCCAAGCAATTAACACTGAAGCTTTCTTT. Its protein product is CASSQAINTEAFF.